The entry below describes one TCR beta chain. Antigen unknown. CDR1 is SGDLS, CDR2 YYNGEE, per germline. This CDR3 has 16 amino acids. Trimming pared 0 bases from V and 2 bases from J, leaving 11 bases between. A single record per CDR3 protein comes from TCRdb applying MiXCR to the 5' RACE reads. Of some 550,000 distinct CDR3 sequences listed, 15% to 20% are singletons. This sample stems from a study of T cells after yellow fever vaccination. Overall study findings and caveats: Clones that expanded after primary vaccination mostly reappeared after the booster (roughly 96% CD4, 70% to 90% CD8). A small proportion of clonotypes was detected in both the CD4 and CD8 compartments. The secondary response peaked faster, at day 5 versus 15, but was weaker.

The chain recombines TRBV9 with TRBJ2-2; maybe TRBD2 (6 bases). The sequencing used PBMCs, collected 15 days after the yellow fever booster vaccination. This receptor was taken from a man in his thirties or forties who received the YFV17D yellow fever vaccine. The CDR3 sequence: CASSVGVSGNTGELFF. In DNA form, the CDR3 reads TGTGCCAGCAGCGTAGGAGTTAGCGGAAACACCGGGGAGCTGTTTTTT.